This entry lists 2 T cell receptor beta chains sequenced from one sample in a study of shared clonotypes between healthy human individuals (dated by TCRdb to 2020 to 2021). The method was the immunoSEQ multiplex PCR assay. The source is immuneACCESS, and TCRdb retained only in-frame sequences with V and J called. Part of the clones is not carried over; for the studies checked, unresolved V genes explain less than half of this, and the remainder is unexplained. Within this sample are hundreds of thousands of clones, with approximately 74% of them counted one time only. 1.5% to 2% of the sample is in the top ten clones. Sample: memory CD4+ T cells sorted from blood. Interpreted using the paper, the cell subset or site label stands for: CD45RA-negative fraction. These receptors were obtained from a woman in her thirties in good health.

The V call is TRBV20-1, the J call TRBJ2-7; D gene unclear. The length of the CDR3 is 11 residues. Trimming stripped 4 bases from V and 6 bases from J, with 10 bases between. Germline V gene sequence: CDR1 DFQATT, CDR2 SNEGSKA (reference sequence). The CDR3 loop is CSATLLAEQYF. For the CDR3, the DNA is TGCAGTGCTACCCTTCTGGCCGAGCAGTACTTC.

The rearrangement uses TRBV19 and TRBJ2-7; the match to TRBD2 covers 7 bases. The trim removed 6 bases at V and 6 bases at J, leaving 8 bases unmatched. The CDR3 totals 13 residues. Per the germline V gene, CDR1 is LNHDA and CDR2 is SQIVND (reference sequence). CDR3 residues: CASRNSGMGEQYF. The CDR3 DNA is TGTGCCAGTAGGAACAGCGGGATGGGCGAGCAGTACTTC.